This entry lists 19 T cell receptor beta chains sequenced from one sample in a study of CD8 T cells in Susac syndrome. An input of roughly 0.5 to 1 ug of RNA was subjected to reverse transcription using random hexamers. Using its own MiXCR run on the immunoSEQ multiplex PCR reads, TCRdb lists one record per CDR3 protein. The table shows around 130,000 distinct CDR3 sequences, with over 80% occurring only once. The sequencing input was CD8+ T cells from PBMCs. The source of these receptors is a human donor with multiple sclerosis.

This clonotype occurred a few times. The gene calls are TRBV4-2 and TRBJ1-5; D is undetermined. Looked up from germline, CDR1 is LGHNA and CDR2 is YNFKEQ. V was cut by 1 base and J by 8 bases, with 9 bases left in between. This CDR3 is built from 13 residues. The CDR3 is CASSQGIGEPQHF. The CDR3 bases are TGTGCCAGCAGCCAAGGAATCGGGGAGCCCCAGCATTTT.

This chain links TRBV10-3 with TRBJ1-2, with D perhaps matching TRBD1 (6 bases). Trimming took off 10 bases at V and 6 bases at J, with 24 bases between the two ends. The CDR3 sequence is 15 residues long. Germline V lookup: CDR1 ENHRY, CDR2 SYGVKD. This chain's CDR3 is CATQYRDNGGDGYTF. CDR3 coding DNA: TGTGCCACCCAATACCGGGACAACGGAGGTGATGGCTACACCTTC.

V and J are TRBV6-5 and TRBJ2-3; D is undetermined. This CDR3 spans 14 amino acids. V lost 2 bases and J lost 0, with 6 bases in between. Germline values: CDR1 MNHEY, CDR2 SVGAGI. CDR3 protein: CASSYTASTDTQYF. CDR3 coding DNA: TGTGCCAGCAGTTACACCGCTAGCACAGATACGCAGTATTTT.

This sequence joins TRBV19 and TRBJ2-7, with 9 positions matching TRBD1. Trimming took 4 bases from V and 6 from J; bases not matched to a gene: 10. The CDR3 length is 15 residues. The V gene's germline CDR1 is LNHDA and CDR2 SQIVND (reference sequence). CDR3 coding DNA: TGTGCCAGTAGTACCAAGAGGACAGGGGCGATCGAGCAGTACTTC. Translation gives CASSTKRTGAIEQYF.

This clonotype has only one observation. The chain is built from TRBV16 and TRBJ2-1, with D tentatively TRBD1 (5 bases). V was shortened by 6 bases and J by 2 bases, with 8 bases between the two germline ends. CDR3 length equals 13 residues. Germline CDR1 reads KGHSY; CDR2 reads FQNENV. The CDR3 DNA reads as TGTGCCAGCAGTGACAGTGCCTACAATGAGCAGTTCTTC. Translated, it gives CASSDSAYNEQFF.

By share, this clonotype ranks as medium-sized. This sequence joins TRBV7-9 and TRBJ2-5; D is unresolved. The germline V and J ends were trimmed by 6 bases and 3 bases, with 11 bases remaining between them. From germline, CDR1 is SEHNR and CDR2 FQNEAQ (reference sequence). CDR3 length equals 13 residues. CDR3 loop: CASRKGNEETQYF. The DNA for the CDR3 is TGTGCCAGCAGGAAGGGAAACGAAGAGACCCAGTACTTC.

The chain links TRBV11-2 to TRBJ1-1, with D perhaps TRBD1 (6 bases). Trimming removed 4 bases from V and 1 base from J, with 10 bases in between. The CDR3 is 14 amino acids. Germline CDR1 is SGHAT and CDR2 is FQNNGV. CDR3 DNA: TGTGCCAGCAGCTCGGGGGGCGGGAACACTGAAGCTTTCTTT. As protein: CASSSGGGNTEAFF.

This clonotype was observed a handful of times. The V and J genes are TRBV20-1 and TRBJ2-1; D remains ambiguous. V lost 0 bases, J lost 7 bases, and 7 bases lay in between. Germline V CDR1 and CDR2: DFQATT, SNEGSKA (reference sequence). The CDR3 covers 12 residues. CDR3 sequence (DNA): TGCAGTGCTAGAGATCTGGGGAATGAGCAGTTCTTC. It encodes CSARDLGNEQFF.

Here the CDR3 DNA reads TGTGCCAGCAGTTTCATCCTAGCGGGGGGGCCGTACGAGCAGTACTTC. This gives the protein CASSFILAGGPYEQYF. The genes are TRBV12-3 or TRBV12-4 and TRBJ2-7; 12 bases agree with TRBD2. Unmatched junction bases numbered 7, after V lost 3 bases and J lost 4 bases. The CDR3 runs to 16 residues.

The chain is built from TRBV2 and TRBJ2-6; 7 bases match TRBD1. V lost 6 bases and J lost 2; bases outside the gene matches: 7. CDR1 is SNHLY, CDR2 FYNNEI, per germline. The CDR3 is 16 residues long. This CDR3 is CASSTTDRAGANVLTF. CDR3 coding DNA: TGTGCCAGCAGCACCACCGACAGGGCTGGGGCCAACGTCCTGACTTTC.

The chain is built from TRBV4-3 and TRBJ2-2; the match to TRBD2 covers 8 bases. Germline V CDR1 and CDR2: LGHNA, YSLEER. The V segment lost 5 bases and the J segment 8 bases; nucleotides outside the gene matches: 4. The CDR3 is made up of 13 amino acids. In nucleotides, the CDR3 is TGCGCCAGCAGCGACCGGGAGGGGGGGGAGCTGTTTTTT. This gives the protein CASSDREGGELFF.

This chain links TRBV27 with TRBJ1-5, with 7 bases that match TRBD1. V shed 8 bases and J 0 bases; nucleotides not matched to a gene: 7. This CDR3 contains 15 residues. CDR1 MNHEY and CDR2 SMNVEV come from the germline V gene (reference sequence). The CDR3 coding sequence is TGTGCCAGCCAGAAGACAGGGCGTAGCAATCAGCCCCAGCATTTT. Protein: CASQKTGRSNQPQHF.

This chain uses TRBV27 with TRBJ1-2; 10 nucleotides align to TRBD1. The J segment lost 7 bases and the V segment lost 8 bases, leaving 19 bases of the junction unmatched. The germline V gene has CDR1 MNHEY and CDR2 SMNVEV (reference sequence). This CDR3 comprises 17 residues. The CDR3 loop reads CASGDGTGERYWSGYTF. In DNA form, the CDR3 reads TGTGCCAGCGGGGACGGGACAGGGGAGAGATATTGGAGTGGCTACACCTTC.

The chain couples TRBV7-8 to TRBJ1-6; 8 bases map to TRBD1. Germline trimming cut 5 bases from V and 7 bases from J; bases unmatched to any gene: 4. CDR1 and CDR2 from the germline V gene are SGHVS and FQNEAQ. The CDR3 consists of 14 residues. Written as DNA, the CDR3 is TGTGCCAGCAGCCCCAGGGGGCCGAATTCACCCCTCCACTTT. It encodes CASSPRGPNSPLHF.

V gene TRBV19 combines with J gene TRBJ2-7, with 7 bases identical to TRBD1. The CDR3 sequence is 13 residues long. Germline CDR1 LNHDA, CDR2 SQIVND (reference sequence). The V gene end was trimmed by 3 bases and the J gene end by 4 bases; junction bases not matched to a gene: 3. The CDR3 protein is CASSMTTGYEQYV. CDR3 DNA: TGTGCCAGTAGTATGACGACAGGGTACGAGCAGTACGTC.

The rearrangement links TRBV4-1 to TRBJ2-2; D is uncertain. The CDR3 has 14 amino acids. CDR1 is MGHRA and CDR2 is YSYEKL in the germline V gene. Trimming removed 0 bases at V and 2 bases at J, with 4 bases between. CDR3 sequence reads: CASSQDDNTGELFF. Here the CDR3 DNA reads TGCGCCAGCAGCCAAGACGACAACACCGGGGAGCTGTTTTTT.

This chain's CDR3 is CASSRYRAQLRGYTF. DNA for the CDR3: TGTGCCAGCAGTCGTTACCGGGCCCAATTAAGGGGCTACACCTTC. The chain carries TRBV28 and TRBJ1-2; D call uncertain. The germline V gene encodes CDR1 MDHEN and CDR2 SYDVKM. The CDR3 spans 15 residues. Trimming took off 5 bases at V and 8 bases at J, with 21 bases between the two ends.

V is TRBV19 and J is TRBJ1-4; TRBD1 is a possible D gene (6 bases). The CDR3 has 12 residues. V shed 7 bases and J shed 8 bases, with 11 bases lying between them. CDR1 and CDR2 (germline): LNHDA, SQIVND (reference sequence). CDR3 residues: CASMGGLEKLFF. The CDR3 DNA reads as TGTGCCAGTATGGGGGGGCTGGAAAAACTGTTTTTT.

This chain joins TRBV5-1 and TRBJ2-1, with D perhaps TRBD2 (7 bases). This CDR3 is built from 15 residues. Trimming removed 0 bases at V and 6 bases at J, with 13 bases between. Per the germline V gene, CDR1 is SGHRS and CDR2 is YFSETQ. This CDR3 reads CASSLATGGINEQFF. For the CDR3, the DNA is TGCGCCAGCAGCTTGGCGACGGGGGGCATCAATGAGCAGTTCTTC.